The rows below give T cell receptor beta chains drawn from one sample of a study of blood T cell repertoires in COVID-19. Produced via immunoSEQ multiplex PCR; TCRdb's table is partial and in-frame only. Here the sample spans around 280,000 clones, approximately 84% being singletons. Sequences were obtained from peripheral blood. Receptors were obtained from a woman in her 30s who had recovered from COVID-19. CDR3s include the opening cysteine and the closing phenylalanine or tryptophan. The order of the fields is J gene, clone size, D gene, V gene, CDR3 DNA, CDR3 protein. The D gene is left open where the match is weak. Size is stated for part of the rows, as once, few or many counts, or as a class when the clone is expanded.

J: TRBJ2-1; size: -; D: -; V: TRBV11-3; DNA: TGTGCCAGCAGCTTCGACAACGAACCTTACAATGAGCAGTTCTTC; CDR3: CASSFDNEPYNEQFF
J: TRBJ1-2; size: -; D: TRBD1; V: TRBV27; DNA: TGTGCCAGCAGTCCCGGACAGGGATACTATGGCTACACCTTC; CDR3: CASSPGQGYYGYTF
J: TRBJ2-5; size: -; D: -; V: TRBV7-2; DNA: TGTGCCAGCAGCTTATCCGGGAGACGGGAGACCCAGTACTTC; CDR3: CASSLSGRRETQYF
J: TRBJ2-7; size: -; D: -; V: TRBV10-3; DNA: TGTGCCATCAGTGAGTCGAATGGAGGGCAGTACTTC; CDR3: CAISESNGGQYF
J: TRBJ1-1; size: -; D: -; V: TRBV28; DNA: TGTGCCAGTATGGGGGCAGGGCGGACTGAAGCTTTCTTT; CDR3: CASMGAGRTEAFF
J: TRBJ1-1; size: -; D: TRBD1; V: TRBV5-6; DNA: TGTGCCAGCAGTTCTTCAGGGGGCCGGGCTGAAGCTTTCTTT; CDR3: CASSSSGGRAEAFF
J: TRBJ1-1; size: -; D: -; V: TRBV9; DNA: TGTGCCAGCAGCGCCAACACCCTGAACACTGAAGCTTTCTTT; CDR3: CASSANTLNTEAFF
J: TRBJ2-7; size: -; D: TRBD1; V: TRBV18; DNA: TGTGCCAGTCAACCGGGACAGGGCGCCTACGAGCAGTACTTC; CDR3: CASQPGQGAYEQYF
J: TRBJ2-7; size: -; D: -; V: TRBV5-1; DNA: TGCGCCAGCAGCTTGGTAATCCGTGAGGGCTACGAGCAGTACTTC; CDR3: CASSLVIREGYEQYF
J: TRBJ2-2; size: -; D: -; V: TRBV18; DNA: TGTGCCAGCTCACCAGGTTCGGGCACCGGGGAGCTGTTTTTT; CDR3: CASSPGSGTGELFF
J: TRBJ2-3; size: few; D: -; V: TRBV9; DNA: TGTGCCAGCAGCCCACAGGTAGGGGCAGATACGCAGTATTTT; CDR3: CASSPQVGADTQYF
J: TRBJ2-3; size: -; D: TRBD2; V: TRBV11-2; DNA: TGTGCCAGCAGCCCCGGAGTGTTGACCGGGGGGGGTACAGATACGCAGTATTTT; CDR3: CASSPGVLTGGGTDTQYF
J: TRBJ1-1; size: -; D: TRBD1; V: TRBV5-1; DNA: TGCGCCAGCAGCTTTCCGGCCGCAGGGGGCCGAACTGAAGCTTTCTTT; CDR3: CASSFPAAGGRTEAFF
J: TRBJ1-1; size: -; D: -; V: TRBV28; DNA: TGTGCCAGCAGTTTTCAGTCGTCTGAAGCTTTCTTT; CDR3: CASSFQSSEAFF
J: TRBJ2-2; size: few; D: TRBD2; V: TRBV28; DNA: TGTGCCAGCAGTGTAGCGGGAGGGCCCAACACCGGGGAGCTGTTTTTT; CDR3: CASSVAGGPNTGELFF
J: TRBJ1-5; size: few; D: -; V: TRBV5-6; DNA: TGTGCCAGCAGTTGGAGGGGAAACGGGCCCCAGCATTTT; CDR3: CASSWRGNGPQHF
J: TRBJ2-3; size: -; D: -; V: TRBV7-3; DNA: TGTGCCAGCAGCTTAATAGTTACGGCAGATACGCAGTATTTT; CDR3: CASSLIVTADTQYF
J: TRBJ2-3; size: -; D: TRBD1; V: TRBV5-1; DNA: TGCGCCAGCAGACCTACGATGACAGGGGGCCCAGATACGCAGTATTTT; CDR3: CASRPTMTGGPDTQYF
J: TRBJ2-7; size: once; D: TRBD1; V: TRBV10-3; DNA: TGTGCCATCTGGTCACCTGCGGACAGGGCGTACTTC; CDR3: CAIWSPADRAYF
J: TRBJ1-1; size: -; D: -; V: TRBV4-3; DNA: TGCGCCAGCAGCCAAGAAATCAACGGCCCTGACCGGGACACTGAAGCTTTCTTT; CDR3: CASSQEINGPDRDTEAFF
J: TRBJ2-2; size: -; D: -; V: TRBV18; DNA: TGTGCCAGCTCCCTCCAGGCCAACACCGGGGAGCTGTTTTTT; CDR3: CASSLQANTGELFF
J: TRBJ2-7; size: -; D: TRBD2; V: TRBV5-1; DNA: TGCGCCAGCAGCTTGGGCGGGAGTTTGGAATACGAGCAGTACTTC; CDR3: CASSLGGSLEYEQYF
J: TRBJ2-4; size: -; D: TRBD2; V: TRBV9; DNA: TGTGCCAGCAGCGTAGGGGTAGCGGGAAACATTCAGTACTTC; CDR3: CASSVGVAGNIQYF
J: TRBJ2-2; size: few; D: TRBD2; V: TRBV6-2/TRBV6-3; DNA: TGTGCCAGCAGTTACGATCTAGCGGGAGTCCCCGGGGAGCTGTTTTTT; CDR3: CASSYDLAGVPGELFF
J: TRBJ1-5; size: -; D: -; V: TRBV5-6; DNA: TGTGCCAGCAGCTTGTCAGGGAACAATCAGCCCCAGCATTTT; CDR3: CASSLSGNNQPQHF
J: TRBJ1-1; size: -; D: -; V: TRBV10-1; DNA: TGCGCCAGCGCCGAAAAGGAGAGAGGGCGGGGGGACACTGAAGCTTTCTTT; CDR3: CASAEKERGRGDTEAFF
J: TRBJ2-7; size: -; D: TRBD2; V: TRBV28; DNA: TGTGCCAGCAACGGCGGGAGGGCCGGGGGGGAGCAGTACTTC; CDR3: CASNGGRAGGEQYF
J: TRBJ2-3; size: -; D: -; V: TRBV4-1; DNA: TGCGCCAGCAGCCAACCGAGGTCCGGGACAGCGGGAGATACGCAGTATTTT; CDR3: CASSQPRSGTAGDTQYF
J: TRBJ1-1; size: -; D: TRBD1; V: TRBV28; DNA: TGTGCCAGCAGTTGGGGACAGGCGGACACTGAAGCTTTCTTT; CDR3: CASSWGQADTEAFF
J: TRBJ2-1; size: -; D: TRBD2; V: TRBV4-1; DNA: TGCGCCAGCAGCCAAGAGAGAGTACTAGCGGCGTACAATGAGCAGTTCTTC; CDR3: CASSQERVLAAYNEQFF
J: TRBJ2-5; size: -; D: TRBD1; V: TRBV6-5; DNA: TGTGCCAGCAGAAGGAACAGGGGCCAAGAGACCCAGTACTTC; CDR3: CASRRNRGQETQYF